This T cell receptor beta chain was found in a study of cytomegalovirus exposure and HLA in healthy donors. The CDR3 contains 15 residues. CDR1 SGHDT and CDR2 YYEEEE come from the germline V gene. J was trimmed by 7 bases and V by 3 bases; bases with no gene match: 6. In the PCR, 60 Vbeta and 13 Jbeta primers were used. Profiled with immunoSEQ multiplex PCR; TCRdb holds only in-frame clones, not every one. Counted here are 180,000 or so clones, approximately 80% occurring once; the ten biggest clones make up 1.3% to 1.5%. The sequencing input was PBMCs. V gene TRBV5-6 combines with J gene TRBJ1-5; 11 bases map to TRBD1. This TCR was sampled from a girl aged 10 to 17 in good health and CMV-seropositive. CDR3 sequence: CASSYGTGGDQPQHF. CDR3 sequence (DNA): TGTGCCAGCAGCTATGGGACAGGGGGAGACCAGCCCCAGCATTTT.